The 24 T cell receptor beta chains listed next were all sequenced from one sample in a study of Ad26.COV2.S vaccination and SARS-CoV-2 variants. As to treatment: roughly 18 received Ad26.COV2.S at low or high dose, single or two shots; about 5 received placebo; per-sample allocation not given. Sampling happened 63 days after the first vaccine or placebo injection. Clones were sequenced by immunoSEQ multiplex PCR, and TCRdb holds only the in-frame ones, with some missing. The table lists about half a million clones, about 89% of them singletons, with more than 1.5% in the top ten. The sample in question was peripheral blood, obtained in a trial of Ad26.COV2.S vaccine versus placebo. All receptors derive from a person between 18 and 59 years old who received the Ad26.COV2.S COVID-19 vaccine or a placebo.

V and J are TRBV5-1 and TRBJ2-7, with TRBD2 identical over 14 bases. Germline loops: CDR1 SGHRS, CDR2 YFSETQ. After removal of 4 bases from V and 5 bases from J, the junction contained 8 bases not matched to a gene. This CDR3 is built from 16 residues. CDR3: CASSPGTSGSVDEQYF. CDR3 sequence (DNA): TGCGCCAGCAGCCCAGGGACTAGCGGGAGTGTAGACGAGCAGTACTTC.

The chain employs TRBV7-6 and TRBJ1-1; D not resolved. Germline V gene sequence: CDR1 SGHVS, CDR2 FNYEAQ. There are 15 residues in the CDR3. Trimming took 2 bases from V and 5 from J, leaving 15 bases between them. The CDR3: CASSLIGEGITEAFF. The CDR3 DNA is TGTGCCAGCAGCTTAATTGGGGAGGGAATAACTGAAGCTTTCTTT.

In its sample, this clone was seen once. The chain carries TRBV2 and TRBJ1-4; TRBD1 aligns across 7 bases. CDR1 SNHLY and CDR2 FYNNEI come from the germline V gene. This CDR3 contains 12 residues. Losses at the gene ends were 7 bases for V and 12 bases for J; bases not matched to a gene: 8. The DNA of the CDR3 is TGTGCCAGCACTTGGGACAGAGGGGAACTGTTTTTT. Encoded protein: CASTWDRGELFF.

CDR3 sequence reads: CASSSGPDRAIGYTF. The CDR3 nucleotides are TGTGCCAGCAGCTCCGGGCCGGACAGGGCCATTGGCTACACCTTC. The chain employs TRBV13 and TRBJ1-2; 8 nucleotides align to TRBD1. The CDR3 runs 15 residues. Germline V CDR1 and CDR2: PRHDT, FYEKMQ (reference sequence). The trim removed 4 bases at V and 7 bases at J, leaving 11 bases unmatched.

J is TRBJ1-5 and V is TRBV6-5; D is unresolved. Looked up from germline, CDR1 is MNHEY and CDR2 is SVGAGI. The CDR3 is 15 residues long. Trimming stripped 6 bases from V and 4 bases from J, with 16 bases between. The CDR3 spells CASSLNMDSNQPQHF. In nucleotides, the CDR3 is TGTGCCAGCAGCCTAAACATGGACTCAAATCAGCCCCAGCATTTT.

This clone was seen once. This chain connects TRBV28 to TRBJ1-5, with D tentatively TRBD1 (5 bases). V was shortened by 1 base and J by 5 bases, with 15 bases between the two germline ends. Germline loops: CDR1 MDHEN, CDR2 SYDVKM. This CDR3 is 16 amino acids long. DNA of the CDR3: TGTGCCAGCAGTTTATTGGCCCAGGGTCTTGATCAGCCCCAGCATTTT. Residues: CASSLLAQGLDQPQHF.

This chain connects TRBV19 to TRBJ1-2; unclear D gene. Trimming removed 6 bases at V and 4 bases at J, with 12 bases between. CDR3 size: 13 residues. Germline V CDR1 and CDR2: LNHDA, SQIVND (reference sequence). The CDR3 is CASRPGPSYGYTF. The CDR3 DNA is TGTGCCAGTAGGCCGGGTCCCTCCTATGGCTACACCTTC.

The chain links TRBV2 to TRBJ2-5, with a possible D match to TRBD2 (6 bases). CDR1 SNHLY and CDR2 FYNNEI come from the germline V gene. The CDR3 is 14 amino acids. Trimming left V 9 bases short and J 2 bases short, with 16 bases between. The CDR3 is CASKVREAQETQYF. Here the CDR3 DNA reads TGTGCCAGTAAAGTCAGGGAGGCGCAAGAGACCCAGTACTTC.

This sequence joins TRBV27 and TRBJ1-3; no firm D call. The germline V gene has CDR1 MNHEY and CDR2 SMNVEV (reference sequence). The V end lost 3 bases, the J end lost 0 bases, and 9 bases lay between the germline ends. This CDR3 spans 15 amino acids. The CDR3 DNA sequence: TGTGCCAGCAGTTTGCGTGGGGTCTCTGGAAACACCATATATTTT. Its protein product is CASSLRGVSGNTIYF.

This chain joins TRBV7-9 and TRBJ1-2; D may be TRBD1 (6 bases). CDR1 is SEHNR and CDR2 is FQNEAQ in the germline V gene (reference sequence). CDR3 length: 15 residues. Trimming pared 1 base from V and 2 bases from J, leaving 11 bases between. As DNA, the CDR3 is TGTGCCAGCAGCTTAGTTGGACAGTTCAACTATGGCTACACCTTC. It yields the protein CASSLVGQFNYGYTF.

This chain uses TRBV2 with TRBJ2-1, with unresolved D. This CDR3 is 13 amino acids long. Per the germline V gene, CDR1 is SNHLY and CDR2 is FYNNEI. V lost 7 bases, J lost 5 bases, and 12 bases lay in between. CDR3 DNA: TGTGCCAGCAATAACCGCCGGAACAATGAGCAGTTCTTC. Amino acids: CASNNRRNNEQFF.

J is TRBJ2-1 and V is TRBV3-1 (or the pseudogene TRBV3-2); the match to TRBD2 covers 8 bases. The V segment lost 4 bases and the J segment 4 bases; nucleotides outside the gene matches: 9. The CDR3 sequence is 16 residues long. CDR1 is LGHDT, CDR2 YNNKEL, per germline (reference sequence). The CDR3 here is CASSPITGRAYNEQFF. Written as DNA, the CDR3 is TGTGCCAGCAGCCCAATTACCGGGAGGGCGTACAATGAGCAGTTCTTC.

The chain links TRBV10-3 to TRBJ2-5, with 7 nucleotides matching TRBD1. CDR1 is ENHRY, CDR2 SYGVKD, per germline. V gave up 7 bases and J gave up 2 bases; unmatched junction bases: 4. The CDR3 is 13 amino acids. The CDR3 DNA reads TGTGCCATCAAGGGGGCCCCACAAGAGACCCAGTACTTC. This translates into CAIKGAPQETQYF.

The chain employs TRBV25-1 and TRBJ2-5; possibly TRBD2 for D (6 bases). CDR3 length: 14 amino acids. CDR1 and CDR2 (germline): MGHDK, SYGVNS. V lost 8 bases to trimming and J lost 4 bases, with 17 bases between them. CDR3 protein: CASFPGTPVETQYF. CDR3 DNA: TGTGCCAGCTTCCCCGGGACTCCGGTAGAGACCCAGTACTTC.

The V and J genes are TRBV28 and TRBJ1-3, with a weak D call TRBD1 (5 bases). This CDR3 has 16 residues. V was shortened by 2 bases and J by 2 bases, with 13 bases between the two germline ends. Germline CDR1 and CDR2: MDHEN and SYDVKM. CDR3 sequence reads: CASSLATATPGNTIYF. CDR3 nucleotides: TGTGCCAGCAGTTTAGCGACAGCCACCCCTGGAAACACCATATATTTT.

V and J are TRBV19 and TRBJ2-7; 8 nucleotides agree with TRBD1. J gave up 5 bases and V 3 bases, and 6 bases lay outside the gene matches. The germline gives CDR1 LNHDA, CDR2 SQIVND (reference sequence). The CDR3 is 14 residues long. The CDR3 spells CASSIGQGANEQYF. The CDR3 DNA follows: TGTGCCAGTAGTATTGGGCAGGGGGCTAACGAGCAGTACTTC.

The chain employs TRBV7-8 and TRBJ2-1; 10 bases are a match to TRBD2. This CDR3 spans 16 amino acids. Germline values: CDR1 SGHVS, CDR2 FQNEAQ. J gave up 7 bases and V 2 bases, and 8 bases lay outside the gene matches. This chain's CDR3 is CASSLSPSGRLNEQFF. CDR3 DNA sequence: TGTGCCAGCAGCTTAAGTCCTAGCGGGAGACTTAATGAGCAGTTCTTC.

The CDR3 DNA is TGTGCCAGTAGCGGTGGTAGAAGCAATCAGCCCCAGCATTTT. Translated, it gives CASSGGRSNQPQHF. The rearrangement links TRBV19 to TRBJ1-5; no firm D call. V shed 6 bases and J shed 1 base, with 10 bases lying between them. Looked up from germline, CDR1 is LNHDA and CDR2 is SQIVND (reference sequence). This CDR3 comprises 14 residues. Drawing the rest from reference TRBV19 and TRBJ1-5, the complete variable domain is DGGITQSPKYLFRKEGQNVTLSCEQNLNHDAMYWYRQDPGQGLRLIYYSQIVNDFQKGDIAEGYSVSREKKESFPLTVTSAQKNPTAFYLCASSGGRSNQPQHFGDGTRLSIL.

This sequence joins TRBV12-3 or TRBV12-4 and TRBJ2-1, with 11 positions matching TRBD2. With V trimmed by 5 bases and J by 15 bases, 9 bases remained unmatched. CDR3 length: 13 residues. In nucleotides, the CDR3 is TGTGCCAGCAGTAACCTAACTAGCGGGAGTCTGTTCTTC. Amino acid sequence: CASSNLTSGSLFF.

The sample holds one count of this clone. The V and J genes are TRBV30 and TRBJ1-2; D gene uncertain. The CDR3 length is 13 residues. Germline V lookup: CDR1 GTSNPN, CDR2 SVGIG (reference sequence). Trimming removed 0 bases at V and 4 bases at J, with 9 bases between. CDR3 DNA sequence: TGTGCCTGGAGTGTACGGGCCTCCTATGGCTACACCTTC. Amino acids: CAWSVRASYGYTF.

V and J are TRBV4-2 and TRBJ1-6; 8 bases match TRBD1. V was clipped by 4 bases and J by 8 bases; unmatched bases: 4. The CDR3 sequence is 14 residues long. The V gene's germline CDR1 is LGHNA and CDR2 YNFKEQ. CDR3 loop: CASSRGQGDSPLHF. The CDR3, as DNA: TGTGCCAGCAGCCGAGGACAGGGTGATTCACCCCTCCACTTT.

The chain recombines TRBV2 with TRBJ1-6; D possibly corresponds to TRBD1 (6 bases). Germline V gives CDR1 SNHLY, CDR2 FYNNEI. This CDR3 comprises 16 residues. Deletions cut 3 bases from V and 6 bases from J, with 15 bases between. Written as DNA, the CDR3 is TGTGCCAGCAGTGATACGCGGACAGACCTTAATTCACCCCTCCACTTT. It yields the protein CASSDTRTDLNSPLHF.

The V and J genes are TRBV19 and TRBJ2-4; perhaps TRBD2 as D (7 bases). Germline CDR1 LNHDA, CDR2 SQIVND (reference sequence). V shed 5 bases and J shed 0 bases, with 17 bases lying between them. The CDR3 runs to 17 residues. CDR3 DNA sequence: TGTGCCAGTAGTCTTAGCGGGTGGGGGGCAGCCAAAAACATTCAGTACTTC. It yields the protein CASSLSGWGAAKNIQYF. The full variable domain, its missing parts supplied by reference TRBV19 and TRBJ2-4, is DGGITQSPKYLFRKEGQNVTLSCEQNLNHDAMYWYRQDPGQGLRLIYYSQIVNDFQKGDIAEGYSVSREKKESFPLTVTSAQKNPTAFYLCASSLSGWGAAKNIQYFGAGTRLSVL.

The chain has TRBV9 and TRBJ2-1, with D tentatively TRBD1 or TRBD2 (5 bases each). V lost 3 bases, J lost 4 bases, and 20 bases lay in between. The length of the CDR3 is 17 residues. Germline loops: CDR1 SGDLS, CDR2 YYNGEE. CDR3 nucleotide sequence: TGTGCCAGCAGCGCAGAACCCCGGGGCAAGACATACAATGAGCAGTTCTTC. This sequence encodes CASSAEPRGKTYNEQFF.